The next 8 T cell receptor beta chains were all read from a single sample in a study of CD4 T cells in relation to SARS-CoV-2 and coronaviruses. TCRdb's table, derived via immunoSEQ multiplex PCR, lists solely in-frame clones and lacks some. The sample records approximately 70,000 clones, approximately 93% being singletons. Unexposed donor CD4+ T cells date from 2011-2018, before the COVID-19 pandemic. Sequenced material: naive CD4+ T cells from PBMCs. Subset given: naive CD4+ T cells isolated by negative enrichment. These receptors were taken from a human donor in good health.

The V gene is TRBV7-8, the J gene TRBJ1-2; possibly TRBD1 for D (6 bases). The CDR3 loop spans 15 amino acids. Trimming left V 5 bases short and J 5 bases short, with 18 bases between. CDR1 SGHVS and CDR2 FQNEAQ come from the germline V gene. For the CDR3, the DNA is TGTGCCAGCAGCCGCCGGAGGGGGGCTTTTTATGGCTACACCTTC. Translated: CASSRRRGAFYGYTF.

This chain links TRBV24-1 with TRBJ1-2, with 7 nucleotides matching TRBD1. Germline V gives CDR1 KGHDR, CDR2 SFDVKD. The CDR3 loop spans 13 amino acids. Trimming removed 4 bases from V and 9 bases from J; junction bases left unmatched: 7. The CDR3 DNA is TGTGCCACCAGTGAGACAGGGTCGTTTAGCTACACCTTC. Translated: CATSETGSFSYTF.

The rearrangement uses TRBV6-1 and TRBJ1-5; D possibly corresponds to TRBD1 (6 bases). CDR1 is MNHNS, CDR2 SASEGT, per germline. Trimming removed 2 bases at V and 11 bases at J, with 16 bases between. The CDR3 totals 14 residues. CDR3 sequence: CASSETGGGLAQHF. CDR3 in DNA: TGTGCCAGCAGTGAAACTGGTGGGGGCCTGGCCCAGCATTTT.

The chain recombines TRBV29-1 with TRBJ2-2, with D possibly called TRBD1 or TRBD2 (5 bases each). Germline assignment: CDR1 SQVTM and CDR2 ANQGSEA. The length of the CDR3 is 14 residues. V lost 4 bases and J lost 6, with 15 bases in between. CDR3 region: CSVVTQGRAGELFF. CDR3 nucleotide sequence: TGCAGCGTTGTAACCCAGGGACGAGCCGGGGAGCTGTTTTTT.

V usage is TRBV6-5 and J usage is TRBJ1-4; D ambiguous. The CDR3 loop spans 13 amino acids. Trimming stripped 11 bases from V and 0 bases from J, with 10 bases between. The germline gives CDR1 MNHEY, CDR2 SVGAGI. CDR3 DNA: TGTGCCTCACGGCCGTCAACTAATGAAAAACTGTTTTTT. Translated, it gives CASRPSTNEKLFF.

The chain employs TRBV7-8 and TRBJ2-5; TRBD1 might be the D (5 bases). Per germline, CDR1 SGHVS and CDR2 FQNEAQ. This CDR3 spans 14 amino acids. The ends were cut back, 3 bases at V and 2 bases at J, with 10 bases in the middle. CDR3 in amino acids: CASSLGPLQETQYF. The CDR3 bases are TGTGCCAGCAGCTTGGGGCCCCTACAAGAGACCCAGTACTTC.

This clone was recorded only once. This rearrangement joins TRBV18 to TRBJ1-1, with D hard to call. Germline CDR1 KGHSH, CDR2 LQKENI. V was clipped by 0 bases and J by 4 bases, with 12 bases between them. The CDR3 totals 15 residues. CDR3 nucleotide sequence: TGTGCCAGCTCACCACCGTCGGGAAGGATCACTGAAGCTTTCTTT. It translates to CASSPPSGRITEAFF.

This clone has only a few counts. The rearrangement links TRBV3-1 (or the pseudogene TRBV3-2) to TRBJ1-1; D is possibly TRBD1 (5 bases). Trimming left V 0 bases short and J 12 bases short, with 8 bases between. Germline CDR1 and CDR2: LGHDT and YNNKEL (reference sequence). The CDR3 is 11 amino acids. The CDR3 DNA reads as TGTGCCAGCAGCCAAGAGAGGGGCACTTTCTTT. Its protein is CASSQERGTFF.